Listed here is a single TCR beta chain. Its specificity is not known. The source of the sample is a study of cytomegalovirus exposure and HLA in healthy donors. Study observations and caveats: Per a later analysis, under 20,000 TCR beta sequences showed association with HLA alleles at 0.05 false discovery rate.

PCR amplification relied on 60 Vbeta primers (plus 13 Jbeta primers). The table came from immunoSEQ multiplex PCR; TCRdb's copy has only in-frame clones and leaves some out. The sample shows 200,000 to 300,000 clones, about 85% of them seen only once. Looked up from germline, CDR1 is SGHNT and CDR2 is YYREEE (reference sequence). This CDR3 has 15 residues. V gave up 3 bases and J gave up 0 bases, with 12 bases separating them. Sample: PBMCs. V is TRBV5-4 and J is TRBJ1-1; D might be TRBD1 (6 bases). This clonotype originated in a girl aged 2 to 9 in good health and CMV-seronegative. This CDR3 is CASSSRQELNTEAFF. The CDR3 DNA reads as TGTGCCAGCAGCTCCAGACAGGAGTTGAACACTGAAGCTTTCTTT.